The 13 T cell receptor beta chains below all came from one sample that was sequenced in a study of T cell repertoires in ileal Crohn's disease. Sample time point: inflamed ileum from the surgical specimen. Sequencing used immunoSEQ multiplex PCR; TCRdb keeps in-frame clones, though not all of them. Of about 17,000 clones in the sample, around 76% were seen once. Material: ileal tissue. The receptors were sampled from an adult with Crohn's disease.

The rearrangement joins TRBV5-1 to TRBJ2-1, with D perhaps matching TRBD2 (6 bases). Deletions cut 1 base from V and 4 bases from J, with 18 bases between. From germline, CDR1 is SGHRS and CDR2 YFSETQ. The CDR3 loop spans 17 amino acids. The CDR3 here is CASSLTVGGMKYNEQFF. Written as DNA, the CDR3 is TGCGCCAGCAGCTTGACGGTGGGAGGCATGAAGTACAATGAGCAGTTCTTC.

This chain uses TRBV9 with TRBJ2-1; a weak D match, TRBD2 (5 bases). Germline V gene lookup returns CDR1 SGDLS and CDR2 YYNGEE. The ends were cut back, 3 bases at V and 6 bases at J, with 16 bases in the middle. The CDR3 is 15 amino acids. As DNA, the CDR3 is TGTGCCAGCAGCGGAGCTGGAGGCCCCGGCAATGAGCAGTTCTTC. It translates to CASSGAGGPGNEQFF. Full variable domain (remainder filled in from reference TRBV9 and TRBJ2-1): DSGVTQTPKHLITATGQRVTLRCSPRSGDLSVYWYQQSLDQGLQFLIQYYNGEERAKGNILERFSAQQFPDLHSELNLSSLELGDSALYFCASSGAGGPGNEQFFGPGTRLTVL.

The chain has TRBV5-6 and TRBJ2-2; D assignment may be TRBD1 or TRBD2 (5 bases each). Germline lookup yields CDR1 SGHDT and CDR2 YYEEEE. This CDR3 is 15 amino acids long. V gave up 2 bases and J gave up 4 bases, with 12 bases separating them. The CDR3 region is CASSLLWGPTGELFF. The CDR3 DNA reads TGTGCCAGCAGCTTATTGTGGGGACCCACCGGGGAGCTGTTTTTT. Looking up the rest from reference TRBV5-6 and TRBJ2-2 gives the full variable domain: DAGVTQSPTHLIKTRGQQVTLRCSPKSGHDTVSWYQQALGQGPQFIFQYYEEEERQRGNFPDRFSGHQFPNYSSELNVNALLLGDSALYLCASSLLWGPTGELFFGEGSRLTVL.

This clone was seen just once. The chain combines TRBV5-1 with TRBJ2-7; 7 bases map to TRBD1. CDR1 is SGHRS, CDR2 YFSETQ, per germline. The J segment lost 3 bases and the V segment lost 4 bases, leaving 13 bases of the junction unmatched. This CDR3 spans 16 amino acids. CDR3 bases: TGCGCCAGCAGCCTAGGCATGGGACAGACTAACTACGAGCAGTACTTC. It yields the protein CASSLGMGQTNYEQYF.

The V gene is TRBV18, the J gene TRBJ1-2, with 9 nucleotides matching TRBD1. This CDR3 has 15 amino acids. The ends lost 5 bases at V and 8 bases at J; junction bases unmatched: 12. Looked up from germline, CDR1 is KGHSH and CDR2 is LQKENI. The CDR3 nucleotides read TGTGCCAGCTCAGCCGGGACAGGGCCCCCGGAGGGCTACACCTTC. It codes for CASSAGTGPPEGYTF.

This clone was counted between two and nine times. V gene TRBV28 combines with J gene TRBJ2-7; a weak D match, TRBD2 (6 bases). Germline V gene sequence: CDR1 MDHEN, CDR2 SYDVKM. The CDR3 extends over 15 amino acids. Trimming pared 6 bases from V and 2 bases from J, leaving 17 bases between. CDR3 region: CASSPGTALAYEQYF. The CDR3 DNA is TGTGCCAGCAGCCCCGGGACTGCCTTAGCCTACGAGCAGTACTTC.

V gene TRBV11-3 combines with J gene TRBJ2-3; tentative D call: TRBD1 (6 bases). Trimming removed 5 bases at V and 4 bases at J, with 16 bases between. This CDR3 spans 15 amino acids. CDR1 SGHNT and CDR2 YENEEA come from the germline V gene. The CDR3 loop reads CASSTGQPGSDTQYF. As DNA, the CDR3 is TGTGCCAGCAGCACCGGACAGCCTGGGTCAGATACGCAGTATTTT.

This clone was counted once. The chain employs TRBV5-1 and TRBJ1-1; no definite D call. Trimming left V 3 bases short and J 7 bases short, with 7 bases between. The CDR3 is 11 residues long. In germline, CDR1 is SGHRS, CDR2 YFSETQ. This CDR3 reads CASSSGFEAFF. DNA for the CDR3: TGCGCCAGCAGCTCGGGGTTTGAAGCTTTCTTT.

The CDR3: CASSSPADTQYF. CDR3 nucleotide sequence: TGTGCCAGCAGCTCCCCGGCCGATACGCAGTATTTT. The rearrangement joins TRBV11-2 to TRBJ2-3; no definite D call. Germline CDR1 is SGHAT and CDR2 is FQNNGV. The CDR3 is 12 residues long. V gave up 4 bases and J gave up 6 bases, with 8 bases separating them.

The CDR3 loop reads CASSQVAGAKLFF. The CDR3 coding sequence is TGCGCCAGCAGCCAAGTCGCGGGGGCAAAACTGTTTTTT. The gene calls are TRBV4-3 and TRBJ1-4, with D perhaps matching TRBD1 (6 bases). The CDR3 is 13 residues long. CDR1 is LGHNA and CDR2 is YSLEER in the germline V gene. V lost 1 base, J lost 10 bases, and 10 bases lay in between.

The rearrangement joins TRBV6-1 to TRBJ1-3; perhaps TRBD1 as D (6 bases). The CDR3 consists of 16 residues. Trimming stripped 2 bases from V and 4 bases from J, with 15 bases between. CDR1 is MNHNS and CDR2 is SASEGT in the germline V gene. Here the CDR3 reads CASSESPWGQGNTIYF. CDR3 coding DNA: TGTGCCAGCAGTGAATCCCCCTGGGGGCAAGGAAACACCATATATTTT.

The chain combines TRBV5-8 with TRBJ1-5; D may be TRBD1 (6 bases). The CDR3 loop spans 15 amino acids. Trimming cost V 0 bases and J 4 bases, with 11 bases left between them. Germline CDR1 and CDR2: SGHTS and YDEGEE. As DNA, the CDR3 is TGTGCCAGCAGCTTGGGTAGGGGGTCTAATCAGCCCCAGCATTTT. Translated: CASSLGRGSNQPQHF.

This clone was seen only once. The V call is TRBV2, the J call TRBJ1-3; no firm D call. This CDR3 is 16 amino acids long. The germline gives CDR1 SNHLY, CDR2 FYNNEI. The ends were cut back, 1 base at V and 4 bases at J, with 14 bases in the middle. The CDR3 nucleotides read TGTGCCAGCAGTGAAGTTGGAGCCGTAGGAGGAAACACCATATATTTT. This codes for CASSEVGAVGGNTIYF.